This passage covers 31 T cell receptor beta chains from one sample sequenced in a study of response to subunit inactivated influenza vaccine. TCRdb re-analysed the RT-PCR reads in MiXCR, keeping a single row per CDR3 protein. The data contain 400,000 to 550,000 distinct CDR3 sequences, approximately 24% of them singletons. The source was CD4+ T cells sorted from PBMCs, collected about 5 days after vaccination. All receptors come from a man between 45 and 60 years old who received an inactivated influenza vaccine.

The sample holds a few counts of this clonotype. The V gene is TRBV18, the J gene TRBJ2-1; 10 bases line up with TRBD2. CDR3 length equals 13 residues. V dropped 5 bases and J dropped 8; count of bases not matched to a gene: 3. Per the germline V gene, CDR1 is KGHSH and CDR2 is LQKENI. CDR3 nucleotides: TGTGCCAGCTCAGAACTAGCGGGATATGAGCAGTTCTTC. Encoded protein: CASSELAGYEQFF.

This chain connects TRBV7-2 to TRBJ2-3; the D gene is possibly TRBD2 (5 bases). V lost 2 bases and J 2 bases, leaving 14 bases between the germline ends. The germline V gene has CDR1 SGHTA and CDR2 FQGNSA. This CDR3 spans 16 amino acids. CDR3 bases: TGTGCCAGCAGCTTATATCCTAGCCGACACACAGATACGCAGTATTTT. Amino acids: CASSLYPSRHTDTQYF.

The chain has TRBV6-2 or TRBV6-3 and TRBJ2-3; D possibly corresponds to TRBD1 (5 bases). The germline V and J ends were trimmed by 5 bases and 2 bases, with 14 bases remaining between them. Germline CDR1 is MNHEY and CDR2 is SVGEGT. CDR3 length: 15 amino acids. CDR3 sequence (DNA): TGTGCCAGCAGTGCCCCAGGGCAAAACACAGATACGCAGTATTTT. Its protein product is CASSAPGQNTDTQYF.

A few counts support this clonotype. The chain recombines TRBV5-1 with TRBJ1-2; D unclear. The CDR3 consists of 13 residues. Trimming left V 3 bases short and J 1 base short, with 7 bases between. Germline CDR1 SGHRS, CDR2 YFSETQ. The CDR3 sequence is CASSSRVNYGYTF. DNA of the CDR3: TGCGCCAGCAGCTCAAGAGTTAACTATGGCTACACCTTC.

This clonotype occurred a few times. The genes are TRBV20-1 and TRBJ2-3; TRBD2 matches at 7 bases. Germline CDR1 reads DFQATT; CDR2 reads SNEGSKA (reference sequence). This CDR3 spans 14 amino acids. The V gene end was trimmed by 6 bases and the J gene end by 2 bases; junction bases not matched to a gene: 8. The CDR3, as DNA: TGCAGTGCGCCACTACTAGCGTACACAGATACGCAGTATTTT. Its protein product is CSAPLLAYTDTQYF.

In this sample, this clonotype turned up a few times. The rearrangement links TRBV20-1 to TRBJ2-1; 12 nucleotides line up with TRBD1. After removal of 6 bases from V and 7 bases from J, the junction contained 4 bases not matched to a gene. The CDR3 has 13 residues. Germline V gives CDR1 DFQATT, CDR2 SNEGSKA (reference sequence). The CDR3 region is CSAPGQGANEQFF. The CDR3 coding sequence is TGCAGTGCGCCGGGACAGGGGGCGAATGAGCAGTTCTTC.

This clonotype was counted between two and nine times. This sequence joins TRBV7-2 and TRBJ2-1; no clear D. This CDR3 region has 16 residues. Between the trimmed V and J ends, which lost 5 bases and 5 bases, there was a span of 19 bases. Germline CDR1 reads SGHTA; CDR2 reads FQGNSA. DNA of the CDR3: TGTGCCAGCAGCGGCCAAGGGTCGCCCTGGGACAATGAGCAGTTCTTC. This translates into CASSGQGSPWDNEQFF.

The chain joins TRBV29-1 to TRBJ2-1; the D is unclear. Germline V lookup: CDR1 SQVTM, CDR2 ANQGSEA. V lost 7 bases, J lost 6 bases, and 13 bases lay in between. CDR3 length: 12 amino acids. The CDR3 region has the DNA TGCAGCGCTGCTATGAGCAGCAATGAGCAGTTCTTC. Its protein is CSAAMSSNEQFF.

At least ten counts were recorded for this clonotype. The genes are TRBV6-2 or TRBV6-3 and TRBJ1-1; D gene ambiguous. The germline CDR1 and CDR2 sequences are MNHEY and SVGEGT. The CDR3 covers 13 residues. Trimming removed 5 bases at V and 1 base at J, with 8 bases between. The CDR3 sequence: CASSPYKNTEAFF. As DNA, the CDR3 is TGTGCCAGCAGTCCATACAAGAACACTGAAGCTTTCTTT.

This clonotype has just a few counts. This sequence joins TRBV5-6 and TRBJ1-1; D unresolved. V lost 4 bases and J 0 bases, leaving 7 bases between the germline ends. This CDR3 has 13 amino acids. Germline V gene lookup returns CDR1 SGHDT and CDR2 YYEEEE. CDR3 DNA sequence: TGTGCCAGCAGCGTCCCGATGAACACTGAAGCTTTCTTT. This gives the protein CASSVPMNTEAFF.

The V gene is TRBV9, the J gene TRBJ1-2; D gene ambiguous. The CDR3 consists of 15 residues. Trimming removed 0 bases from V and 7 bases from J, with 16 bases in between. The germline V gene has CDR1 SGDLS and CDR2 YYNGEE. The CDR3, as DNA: TGTGCCAGCAGCGTAGCTGCCGGGGAACTATCTGGCTACACCTTC. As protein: CASSVAAGELSGYTF.

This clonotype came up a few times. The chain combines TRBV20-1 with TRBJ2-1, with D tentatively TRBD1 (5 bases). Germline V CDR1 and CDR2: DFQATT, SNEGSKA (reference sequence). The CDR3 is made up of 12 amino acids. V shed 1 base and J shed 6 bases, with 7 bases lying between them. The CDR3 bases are TGCAGTGCTAGAGGCAGGGCCAATGAGCAGTTCTTC. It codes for CSARGRANEQFF.

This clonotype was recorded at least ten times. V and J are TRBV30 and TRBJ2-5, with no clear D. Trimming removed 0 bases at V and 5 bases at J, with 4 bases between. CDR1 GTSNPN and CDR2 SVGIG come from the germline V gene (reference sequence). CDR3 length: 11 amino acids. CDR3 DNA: TGTGCCTGGAGTGTTCTTGAGACCCAGTACTTC. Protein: CAWSVLETQYF.

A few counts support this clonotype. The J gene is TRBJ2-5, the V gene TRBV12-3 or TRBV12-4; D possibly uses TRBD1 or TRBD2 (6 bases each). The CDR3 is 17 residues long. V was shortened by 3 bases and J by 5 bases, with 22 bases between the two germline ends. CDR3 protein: CASSFGTTAGAGETQYF. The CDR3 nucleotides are TGTGCCAGCAGTTTCGGTACTACGGCAGGGGCGGGGGAGACCCAGTACTTC.

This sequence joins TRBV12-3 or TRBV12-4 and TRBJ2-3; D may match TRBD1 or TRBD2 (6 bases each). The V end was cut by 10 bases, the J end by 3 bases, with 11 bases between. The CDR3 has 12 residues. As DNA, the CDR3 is TGTGCCAACGGAGGGGGAACAGATACGCAGTATTTT. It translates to CANGGGTDTQYF.

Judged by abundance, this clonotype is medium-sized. The CDR3 region has the DNA TGCAGCGTTGAAGTTAGCAGGGGGAGCTTAAGCTCCTACAATGAGCAGTTCTTC. Encoded protein: CSVEVSRGSLSSYNEQFF. This chain connects TRBV29-1 to TRBJ2-1; 7 bases are shared with TRBD1. The germline V gene has CDR1 SQVTM and CDR2 ANQGSEA. V lost 1 base and J lost 0; bases outside the gene matches: 12. This CDR3 comprises 18 residues.

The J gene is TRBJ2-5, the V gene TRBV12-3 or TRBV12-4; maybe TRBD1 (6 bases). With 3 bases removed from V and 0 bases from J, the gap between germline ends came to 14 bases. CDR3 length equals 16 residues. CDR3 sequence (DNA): TGTGCCAGCAGTTTCTCCAGGACAGAGTACCAAGAGACCCAGTACTTC. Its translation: CASSFSRTEYQETQYF.

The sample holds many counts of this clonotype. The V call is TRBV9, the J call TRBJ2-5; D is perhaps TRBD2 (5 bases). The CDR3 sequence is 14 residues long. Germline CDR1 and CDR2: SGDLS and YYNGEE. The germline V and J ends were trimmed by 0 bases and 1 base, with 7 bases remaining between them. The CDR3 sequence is CASSVGGRQETQYF. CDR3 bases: TGTGCCAGCAGCGTAGGAGGGCGCCAAGAGACCCAGTACTTC.

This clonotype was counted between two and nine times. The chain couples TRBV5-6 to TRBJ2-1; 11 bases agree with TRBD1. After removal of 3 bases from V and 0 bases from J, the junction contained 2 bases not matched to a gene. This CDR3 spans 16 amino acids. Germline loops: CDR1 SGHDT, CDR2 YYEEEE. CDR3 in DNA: TGTGCCAGCAGCTGGGGACAGGGGGTCTCCTACAATGAGCAGTTCTTC. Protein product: CASSWGQGVSYNEQFF.

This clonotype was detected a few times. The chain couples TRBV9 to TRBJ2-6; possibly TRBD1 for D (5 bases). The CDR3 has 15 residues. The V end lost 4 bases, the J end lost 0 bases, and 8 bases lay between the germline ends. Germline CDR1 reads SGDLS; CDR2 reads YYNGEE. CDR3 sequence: CASSFQGSGANVLTF. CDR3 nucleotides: TGTGCCAGCAGCTTCCAGGGCTCTGGGGCCAACGTCCTGACTTTC.

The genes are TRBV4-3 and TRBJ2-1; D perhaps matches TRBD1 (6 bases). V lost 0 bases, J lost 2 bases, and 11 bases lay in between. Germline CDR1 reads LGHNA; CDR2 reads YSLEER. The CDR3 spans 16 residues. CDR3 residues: CASSQDYRDTYNEQFF. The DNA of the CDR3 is TGCGCCAGCAGCCAAGATTACAGGGATACCTACAATGAGCAGTTCTTC.

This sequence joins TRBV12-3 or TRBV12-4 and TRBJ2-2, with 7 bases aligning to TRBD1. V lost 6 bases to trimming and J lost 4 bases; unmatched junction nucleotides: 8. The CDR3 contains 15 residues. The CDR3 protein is CASSRMTGLTGELFF. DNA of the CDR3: TGTGCCAGCAGCCGTATGACAGGGCTCACCGGGGAGCTGTTTTTT.

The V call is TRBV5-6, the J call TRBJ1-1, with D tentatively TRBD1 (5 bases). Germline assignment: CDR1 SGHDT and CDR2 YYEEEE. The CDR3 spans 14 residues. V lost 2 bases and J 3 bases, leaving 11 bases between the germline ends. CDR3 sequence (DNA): TGTGCCAGCAGCTTCTCAATGGGGGACACTGAAGCTTTCTTT. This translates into CASSFSMGDTEAFF.

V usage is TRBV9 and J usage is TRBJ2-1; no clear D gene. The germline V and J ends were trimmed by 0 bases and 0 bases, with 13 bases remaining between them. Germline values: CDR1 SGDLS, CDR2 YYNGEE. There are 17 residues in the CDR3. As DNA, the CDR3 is TGTGCCAGCAGCGTAGGGTCCCGACCACGCTCCTACAATGAGCAGTTCTTC. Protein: CASSVGSRPRSYNEQFF.

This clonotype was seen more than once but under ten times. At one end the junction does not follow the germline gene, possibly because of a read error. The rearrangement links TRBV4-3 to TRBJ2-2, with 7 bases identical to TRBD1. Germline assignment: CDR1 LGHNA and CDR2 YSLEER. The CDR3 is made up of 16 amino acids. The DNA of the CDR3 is TGCGCCAGCAGCAAAGACAGGGTCCTGAACACCGGGGAGCTGTTTTTT. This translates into CASSKDRVLNTGELFF.

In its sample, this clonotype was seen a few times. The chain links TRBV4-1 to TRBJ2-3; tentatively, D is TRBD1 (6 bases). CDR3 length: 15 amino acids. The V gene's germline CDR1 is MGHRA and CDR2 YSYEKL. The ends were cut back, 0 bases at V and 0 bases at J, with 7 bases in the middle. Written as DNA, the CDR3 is TGCGCCAGCAGCCAAGATGGACAGAGCACAGATACGCAGTATTTT. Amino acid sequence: CASSQDGQSTDTQYF.

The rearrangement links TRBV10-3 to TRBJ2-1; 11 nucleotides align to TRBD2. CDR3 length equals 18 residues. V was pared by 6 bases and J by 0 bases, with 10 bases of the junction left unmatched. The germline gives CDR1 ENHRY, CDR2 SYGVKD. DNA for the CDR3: TGTGCCATCAGAGTAACTAGCGGGAGCCAAAGCTCCTACAATGAGCAGTTCTTC. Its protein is CAIRVTSGSQSSYNEQFF.

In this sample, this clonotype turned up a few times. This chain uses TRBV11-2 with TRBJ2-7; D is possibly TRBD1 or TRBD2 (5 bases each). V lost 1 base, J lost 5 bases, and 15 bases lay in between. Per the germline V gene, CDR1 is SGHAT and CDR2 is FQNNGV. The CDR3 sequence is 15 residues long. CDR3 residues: CASSLGTPGLDEQYF. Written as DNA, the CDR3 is TGTGCCAGCAGCTTAGGGACTCCGGGGCTTGACGAGCAGTACTTC.

This chain's CDR3 is CASARTKRNPSYEQYF. In nucleotides, the CDR3 is TGTGCCAGCGCCAGAACAAAGCGGAACCCCTCCTACGAGCAGTACTTC. This chain connects TRBV6-1 to TRBJ2-7, with a tentative D call TRBD2 (5 bases). Trimming removed 8 bases from V and 0 bases from J, with 20 bases in between. The CDR3 extends over 16 amino acids. CDR1 is MNHNS, CDR2 SASEGT, per germline.

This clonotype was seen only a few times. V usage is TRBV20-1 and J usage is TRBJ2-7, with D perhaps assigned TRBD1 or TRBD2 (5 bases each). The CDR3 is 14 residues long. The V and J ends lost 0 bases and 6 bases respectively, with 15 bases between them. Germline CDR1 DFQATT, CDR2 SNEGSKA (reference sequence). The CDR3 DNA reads TGCAGTGCTAGAGATTGGGGGTCCCAGATCGAGCAGTACTTC. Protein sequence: CSARDWGSQIEQYF.

CDR3 nucleotide sequence: TGCGCCAGCAGCCAAGGAGGGCAAACCGGGGAGCTGTTTTTT. Translation gives CASSQGGQTGELFF. The V and J genes are TRBV4-3 and TRBJ2-2, with D perhaps TRBD2 (5 bases). CDR3 length: 14 residues. Germline V gene sequence: CDR1 LGHNA, CDR2 YSLEER. Between the trimmed V and J ends, which lost 1 base and 5 bases, there was a span of 8 bases.